Listed below are T cell receptor beta chains from one sample, sequenced in a study of blood T cell repertoires in COVID-19. The data were produced by immunoSEQ multiplex PCR, yet TCRdb's version contains in-frame clones alone and is incomplete. The sample comprises about 280,000 clones, 75% to 90% of which are singletons, and about 2.5% rests with the top ten. The sequenced material came from PBMCs or T cells enriched from blood (not recorded which). The receptors shown here come from a woman in her forties or fifties who had recovered from COVID-19. Both conserved end residues are part of each CDR3. Clone size is given for some rows only: seen once, a few or many times, or a class if the clone is expanded.

j_gene,v_gene,abundance,CDR3aa
TRBJ1-4,TRBV18,-,CASSPRGGEKLFF
TRBJ2-2,TRBV24-1,-,CATSDTGTLNTGELFF
TRBJ2-1,TRBV18,-,CASSQPSGSYGVGSYNEQFF
TRBJ2-5,TRBV11-2,-,CASSPGFGVGYQETQYF
TRBJ2-7,TRBV30,-,CAWTAGGYHEQYF
TRBJ1-1,TRBV29-1,-,CSVDLGARTEAFF
TRBJ1-1,TRBV3-1/TRBV3-2,-,CASSQEGGFSEAFF
TRBJ2-3,TRBV7-9,few,CASSEGGDTQYF
TRBJ1-4,TRBV5-1,few,CASSSRGTDEKLFF
TRBJ2-3,TRBV20-1,-,CSASFERGVTSTDTQYF
TRBJ2-7,TRBV5-4,-,CASSPDSRPYEQYF
TRBJ1-1,TRBV29-1,-,CSVTLYEAEAFF
TRBJ2-5,TRBV27,-,CASSRPGGSETQYF
TRBJ2-5,TRBV27,-,CASSSSYRGKTQYF
TRBJ1-5,TRBV19,-,CASRTTGGGRDSNQPQHF
TRBJ2-1,TRBV10-1,-,CASSESRQGVNEQFF
TRBJ2-7,TRBV7-2,few,CASSLSGSVYEQYF
TRBJ1-5,TRBV2,-,CASSDSRGLSNQPQHF
TRBJ2-7,TRBV14,-,CASSQTPGRGPTYEQYF
TRBJ1-2,TRBV28,-,CASSSPGQGAYGGYTF
TRBJ2-7,TRBV5-1,-,CASSLTGLVSYEQYF
TRBJ1-4,TRBV5-1,-,CASSPLGGVGEKLFF
TRBJ1-1,TRBV2,few,CASSEALPGDSETEAFF
TRBJ2-1,TRBV2,-,CASSESGSPYNEQFF
TRBJ1-1,TRBV5-4,-,CASSLPGTEAFF
TRBJ2-1,TRBV4-2,-,CASSQDRLAGTYNEQFF
TRBJ2-3,TRBV13,-,CASSLAGLAADTQYF
TRBJ2-1,TRBV10-3,-,CAISERGGTSSYNEQFF
TRBJ2-5,TRBV11-2,-,CASSIDGGGGQYF
TRBJ1-2,TRBV7-2,-,CASSFETNYGYTF
TRBJ1-3,TRBV5-4,-,CASSSPSVDSGNTIYF
TRBJ2-7,TRBV19,-,CASSSGGPKYF
TRBJ1-5,TRBV12-3/TRBV12-4,-,CASSSVRSQPQHF
TRBJ1-1,TRBV14,-,CASSQFSGKNTEAFF
TRBJ1-6,TRBV11-3,-,CARALALHF
TRBJ1-1,TRBV29-1,few,CSASYGGTEAFF